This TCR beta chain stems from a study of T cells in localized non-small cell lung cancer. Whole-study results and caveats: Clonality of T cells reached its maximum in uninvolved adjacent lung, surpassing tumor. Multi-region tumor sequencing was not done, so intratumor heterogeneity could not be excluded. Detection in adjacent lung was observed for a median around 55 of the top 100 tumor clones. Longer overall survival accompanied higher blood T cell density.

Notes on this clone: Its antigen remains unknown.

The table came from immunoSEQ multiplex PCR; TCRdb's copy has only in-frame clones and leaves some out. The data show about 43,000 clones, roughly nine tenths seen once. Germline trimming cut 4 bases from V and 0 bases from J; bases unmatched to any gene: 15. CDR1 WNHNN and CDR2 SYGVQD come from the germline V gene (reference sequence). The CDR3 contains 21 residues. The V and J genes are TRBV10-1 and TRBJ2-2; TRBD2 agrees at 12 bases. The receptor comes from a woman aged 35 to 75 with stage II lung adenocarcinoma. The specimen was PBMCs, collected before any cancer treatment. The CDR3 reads CASSAGVATSGSGTNTGELFF. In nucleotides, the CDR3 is TGCGCCAGCAGTGCCGGGGTCGCGACTAGCGGGAGTGGCACGAACACCGGGGAGCTGTTTTTT.